The 32 T cell receptor beta chains in this list originate from one sample, sequenced in a study of blood T cell repertoires in COVID-19 (dated by TCRdb to between 2020 and 2021). Libraries were prepared through the immunoSEQ multiplex PCR assay. TCRdb stores this immuneACCESS table with in-frame sequences only. Part of the clones is absent; in the studies checked, under half of the shortfall reflects unresolved V genes, and no reason is known for the rest. Here the sample has some 220,000 clones; approximately 85% occur a single time. Clones ranked in the top ten supply approximately 5.1% of the sample. The sample taken for sequencing was peripheral blood. Receptors originate from a man in his forties or fifties with COVID-19, enrolled during active disease.

The chain recombines TRBV28 with TRBJ2-1; 7 bases agree with TRBD2. The germline V gene has CDR1 MDHEN and CDR2 SYDVKM. V trimming: 5 bases; J trimming: 6 bases; junction bases outside the gene matches: 7. The length of the CDR3 is 14 residues. In nucleotides, the CDR3 is TGTGCCAGCAGTAAGATCAGCGGGGTCAATGAGCAGTTCTTC. This translates into CASSKISGVNEQFF.

This chain links TRBV30 with TRBJ2-7; 7 nucleotides line up with TRBD1. Trimming took 0 bases from V and 4 from J; bases not matched to a gene: 3. Germline V lookup: CDR1 GTSNPN, CDR2 SVGIG (reference sequence). This CDR3 is built from 13 residues. The CDR3 DNA is TGTGCCTGGAGTGTTACAGGGGTGTACGAGCAGTACTTC. Translation gives CAWSVTGVYEQYF.

The V gene is TRBV27, the J gene TRBJ1-5, with TRBD1 as a possible D gene (5 bases). CDR1 and CDR2 (germline): MNHEY, SMNVEV (reference sequence). The CDR3 has 13 residues. V was shortened by 0 bases and J by 6 bases, with 6 bases between the two germline ends. The CDR3 region has the DNA TGTGCCAGCAGTTTATCGGGGGGTCAGCCCCAGCATTTT. This codes for CASSLSGGQPQHF.

This clone was recorded once. This chain links TRBV27 with TRBJ1-4; D might be TRBD1 (6 bases). Germline V gene lookup returns CDR1 MNHEY and CDR2 SMNVEV (reference sequence). V lost 3 bases, J lost 2 bases, and 10 bases lay in between. The CDR3 consists of 15 residues. The DNA of the CDR3 is TGTGCCAGCAGTTTCAGGGGCACCACTAATGAAAAACTGTTTTTT. Translated: CASSFRGTTNEKLFF.

The gene calls are TRBV21-1 and TRBJ2-2; the D segment call TRBD2 is taken from the table without a DNA check. TRBV21-1 is designated a pseudogene. The CDR3 spans 13 residues. CDR3 protein: CASSIGYTGELFF. The DNA of the CDR3 is TGTGCCAGCAGCATCGGTTACACCGGGGAGCTGTTTTTT.

The chain employs TRBV29-1 and TRBJ2-2, with D possibly being TRBD2 (5 bases). Germline-derived CDR1 and CDR2 are SQVTM and ANQGSEA. CDR3 length: 12 amino acids. V dropped 4 bases and J dropped 2 bases, with 5 bases sitting between them. The CDR3 bases are TGCAGCGTTGGACTAAACACCGGGGAGCTGTTTTTT. It is translated as CSVGLNTGELFF.

The V and J genes are TRBV28 and TRBJ1-6; 9 bases agree with TRBD1. CDR3 length: 16 amino acids. Germline V gives CDR1 MDHEN, CDR2 SYDVKM. Losses at the gene ends were 6 bases for V and 3 bases for J; bases not matched to a gene: 6. Written as DNA, the CDR3 is TGTGCCAGCAGCGGGGACAGGGCAATCTATAATTCACCCCTCCACTTT. Protein product: CASSGDRAIYNSPLHF.

The chain employs TRBV19 and TRBJ1-5, with a weak D call TRBD1 (5 bases). The germline CDR1 and CDR2 sequences are LNHDA and SQIVND (reference sequence). V lost 7 bases and J 8 bases, leaving 12 bases between the germline ends. The CDR3 contains 12 residues. This CDR3 is CASKAGVEPQHF. CDR3 in DNA: TGTGCCAGTAAAGCGGGGGTCGAGCCCCAGCATTTT.

The chain is built from TRBV20-1 and TRBJ2-1; no clear D. The germline V gene has CDR1 DFQATT and CDR2 SNEGSKA (reference sequence). The CDR3 runs to 14 residues. Trimming removed 3 bases from V and 0 bases from J, with 9 bases in between. CDR3 in DNA: TGCAGTGCTAGTAGCCTTAGCTCCTACAATGAGCAGTTCTTC. Amino acids: CSASSLSSYNEQFF.

This sequence joins TRBV29-1 and TRBJ1-1; D remains unclear. V was trimmed by 0 bases and J by 5 bases, leaving 10 bases between them. The CDR3 contains 13 residues. Germline V gene lookup returns CDR1 SQVTM and CDR2 ANQGSEA. CDR3 loop: CSVEDRRRTEAFF. CDR3 nucleotide sequence: TGCAGCGTTGAAGACAGGAGGAGAACTGAAGCTTTCTTT.

The chain is built from TRBV11-2 and TRBJ2-6; possibly TRBD1 for D (6 bases). V lost 1 base to trimming and J lost 4 bases, with 11 bases between them. Germline lookup yields CDR1 SGHAT and CDR2 FQNNGV. This CDR3 region has 16 residues. CDR3 loop: CASSLVGASGANVLTF. DNA for the CDR3: TGTGCCAGCAGCTTAGTGGGGGCGTCGGGGGCCAACGTCCTGACTTTC.

In DNA form, the CDR3 reads TGTGCCACCAGCGACCTCCGGACAGGGAAGGAAAAACTGTTTTTT. It encodes CATSDLRTGKEKLFF. The rearrangement joins TRBV15 to TRBJ1-4; 8 bases agree with TRBD1. V lost 5 bases to trimming and J lost 8 bases; unmatched junction nucleotides: 10. The germline gives CDR1 LNHNV, CDR2 YYDKDF (reference sequence). The CDR3 consists of 15 residues.

A single count supports this clone. This rearrangement joins TRBV5-8 to TRBJ2-2; 10 bases are shared with TRBD1. Per germline, CDR1 SGHTS and CDR2 YDEGEE. Trimming took 4 bases from V and 4 from J; bases not matched to a gene: 7. The CDR3 spans 16 residues. The CDR3 nucleotides read TGTGCCAGCAGCACCGGACAGGGGGTGAGCACCGGGGAGCTGTTTTTT. As protein: CASSTGQGVSTGELFF.

This chain uses TRBV7-3 with TRBJ1-1, with TRBD1 matching over 9 bases. Germline V lookup: CDR1 SGHTA, CDR2 FQGTGA. This CDR3 spans 13 amino acids. J gave up 12 bases and V 5 bases, and 10 bases lay outside the gene matches. CDR3 nucleotide sequence: TGTGCCAGCAGCCCCACGGGACAGGGACTAACTTTCTTT. As protein: CASSPTGQGLTFF.

This chain connects TRBV19 to TRBJ2-5, with 7 bases lining up with TRBD2. CDR3 size: 17 residues. Germline CDR1 reads LNHDA; CDR2 reads SQIVND (reference sequence). V shed 1 base and J 7 bases; nucleotides not matched to a gene: 15. The CDR3 loop reads CASSIAAGSGEGRTQYF. The CDR3 nucleotides are TGTGCCAGTAGTATAGCTGCAGGGTCCGGGGAGGGACGGACCCAGTACTTC.

The chain employs TRBV28 and TRBJ2-4; 7 nucleotides match TRBD2. CDR1 and CDR2 from the germline V gene are MDHEN and SYDVKM. The trim removed 4 bases at V and 2 bases at J, leaving 2 bases unmatched. There are 14 residues in the CDR3. CDR3 region: CASSWTSTKNIQYF. As DNA, the CDR3 is TGTGCCAGCAGTTGGACTAGTACCAAAAACATTCAGTACTTC.

This sequence joins TRBV5-1 and TRBJ2-1, with D possibly being TRBD1 (5 bases). The germline V gene has CDR1 SGHRS and CDR2 YFSETQ. V was clipped by 0 bases and J by 4 bases, with 8 bases between them. The CDR3 sequence is 14 residues long. The CDR3 sequence is CASSLGTPYNEQFF. In DNA form, the CDR3 reads TGCGCCAGCAGCTTGGGGACACCTTACAATGAGCAGTTCTTC.

The chain carries TRBV7-2 and TRBJ2-7; 12 positions match TRBD2. The CDR3 contains 15 residues. J was trimmed by 6 bases and V by 1 base; bases with no gene match: 4. Germline-derived CDR1 and CDR2 are SGHTA and FQGNSA. CDR3 loop: CASSLDLAGGPEQYF. CDR3 coding DNA: TGTGCCAGCAGCTTAGATCTAGCGGGGGGGCCCGAGCAGTACTTC.

The chain is built from TRBV29-1 and TRBJ1-2; TRBD1 aligns across 7 bases. Germline trimming cut 5 bases from V and 7 bases from J; bases unmatched to any gene: 7. The CDR3 totals 12 residues. Germline CDR1 SQVTM, CDR2 ANQGSEA. The CDR3 DNA sequence: TGCAGCGTTCCACAGGGGTGGGGTGGCTACACCTTC. Amino acids: CSVPQGWGGYTF.

The rearrangement links TRBV7-2 to TRBJ2-6; 10 bases match TRBD1. CDR3 length: 19 residues. Germline V gene sequence: CDR1 SGHTA, CDR2 FQGNSA. Trimming took 2 bases from V and 0 from J; bases not matched to a gene: 7. The CDR3 DNA reads TGTGCCAGCAGCTTATTCCCGGGACAGGGGAGCTCTGGGGCCAACGTCCTGACTTTC. This sequence encodes CASSLFPGQGSSGANVLTF.

This chain connects TRBV5-1 to TRBJ2-1; 10 nucleotides line up with TRBD2. Losses at the gene ends were 5 bases for V and 2 bases for J; bases not matched to a gene: 4. The germline gives CDR1 SGHRS, CDR2 YFSETQ. This CDR3 has 15 residues. DNA of the CDR3: TGCGCCAGCAGACGCACTAGCGGGGCCTACAATGAGCAGTTCTTC. Amino acid sequence: CASRRTSGAYNEQFF.

The chain employs TRBV4-2 and TRBJ2-1; unclear D gene. Germline CDR1 and CDR2: LGHNA and YNFKEQ. V was shortened by 1 base and J by 2 bases, with 9 bases between the two germline ends. The CDR3 spans 15 residues. In DNA, the CDR3 is TGTGCCAGCAGCCAAGGCGGAACTACCTACAATGAGCAGTTCTTC. Translating gives CASSQGGTTYNEQFF.

The J gene is TRBJ2-7, the V gene TRBV3-1 (or the pseudogene TRBV3-2), with 7 bases identical to TRBD1. CDR1 LGHDT and CDR2 YNNKEL come from the germline V gene (reference sequence). With 2 bases clipped from V and 2 bases from J, the junction kept 6 bases outside the gene matches. CDR3 length: 15 residues. CDR3 sequence: CASSQRTGAPYEQYF. The CDR3 region has the DNA TGTGCCAGCAGCCAACGAACAGGGGCACCCTACGAGCAGTACTTC.

The V call is TRBV13, the J call TRBJ2-1, with 8 bases aligning to TRBD2. CDR3 length: 16 residues. CDR1 and CDR2 (germline): PRHDT, FYEKMQ (reference sequence). V lost 5 bases to trimming and J lost 5 bases; unmatched junction nucleotides: 11. CDR3 bases: TGTGCCAGCAGCCTCTTAGCGGGGTGGTCGGACAATGAGCAGTTCTTC. Translated, it gives CASSLLAGWSDNEQFF.

The genes are TRBV9 and TRBJ1-2; D is undetermined. Germline V CDR1 and CDR2: SGDLS, YYNGEE. The CDR3 contains 13 residues. The V and J ends lost 0 bases and 7 bases respectively, with 10 bases between them. The CDR3 sequence is CASSVGSGFGYTF. The CDR3, as DNA: TGTGCCAGCAGCGTAGGAAGCGGTTTTGGCTACACCTTC.

As DNA, the CDR3 is TGTGCCAGCAGACGACAGGGGGCGGCTAATGAAAAACTGTTTTTT. Its protein is CASRRQGAANEKLFF. J is TRBJ1-4 and V is TRBV6-5, with 10 bases identical to TRBD1. Trimming removed 6 bases from V and 3 bases from J; junction bases left unmatched: 4. The V gene's germline CDR1 is MNHEY and CDR2 SVGAGI. CDR3 length: 15 residues.

The V gene is TRBV6-5, the J gene TRBJ1-6; a possible D gene is TRBD1 (5 bases). This CDR3 has 15 residues. V was shortened by 7 bases and J by 5 bases, with 15 bases between the two germline ends. Germline loops: CDR1 MNHEY, CDR2 SVGAGI. The CDR3 region is CASMTVSGDNSPLHF. For the CDR3, the DNA is TGTGCCAGCATGACAGTAAGCGGGGATAATTCACCCCTCCACTTT.

V gene TRBV7-6 combines with J gene TRBJ2-7; 15 bases match TRBD2. J was trimmed by 5 bases and V by 5 bases; bases with no gene match: 10. CDR1 is SGHVS and CDR2 is FNYEAQ in the germline V gene. The CDR3 extends over 17 amino acids. The CDR3 here is CASSPGTSGGTIDEQYF. CDR3 nucleotides: TGTGCCAGCAGCCCCGGGACTAGCGGGGGGACTATCGACGAGCAGTACTTC.

The CDR3, as DNA: TGTGCCAGCAGTTACGCGGTTAGCACAGATACGCAGTATTTT. It specifies CASSYAVSTDTQYF. The genes are TRBV6-5 and TRBJ2-3; D is undetermined. Germline V gene data show CDR1 as MNHEY and CDR2 as SVGAGI. The CDR3 spans 14 residues. The V and J ends lost 2 bases and 0 bases respectively, with 6 bases between them.

CDR3 protein: CASTHYQNSNQPQHF. As DNA, the CDR3 is TGTGCCAGCACCCACTATCAGAATAGCAATCAGCCCCAGCATTTT. This sequence joins TRBV6-6 and TRBJ1-5; unclear D gene. The ends were cut back, 7 bases at V and 0 bases at J, with 13 bases in the middle. The CDR3 length is 15 residues. Looked up from germline, CDR1 is MNHNY and CDR2 is SVGAGI (reference sequence).

This clone appeared once. CDR3 sequence (DNA): TGTGCCAGCTCACCCCTTAGCGGGGGGGCCGGAGAGACCCAGTACTTC. It is translated as CASSPLSGGAGETQYF. J is TRBJ2-5 and V is TRBV18; 11 positions match TRBD2. After removal of 3 bases from V and 4 bases from J, the junction contained 7 bases not matched to a gene. The CDR3 is 16 amino acids. Germline V gene data show CDR1 as KGHSH and CDR2 as LQKENI.

The rearrangement links TRBV2 to TRBJ2-2, with TRBD2 matching over 7 bases. Germline lookup yields CDR1 SNHLY and CDR2 FYNNEI. The CDR3 totals 16 residues. After removal of 6 bases from V and 0 bases from J, the junction contained 7 bases not matched to a gene. CDR3 coding DNA: TGTGCCAGCAGACTCCGGGGGGACCCGAACACCGGGGAGCTGTTTTTT. As protein: CASRLRGDPNTGELFF.